The clone carrying this T cell receptor (beta chain) was seen ten or more times. Its antigen is unknown. CVID and control samples used equivalent genomic DNA input. Produced via immunoSEQ multiplex PCR; TCRdb's table is partial and in-frame only. The record shows 50,000 or so clones for this sample, with no singletons present. The data derive from a study of T cell clonality in common variable immunodeficiency. Overall study findings and caveats: TCRbeta clonality was increased in CVID versus healthy controls.

This receptor was identified in a person aged 18 to 70 in good health. Sequenced material: peripheral blood mononuclear cells.

The sequenced part of the CDR3 DNA is TGCAGTGCTCGACAGGGGGGCAATGAG. Its translation is CSARQGGNE. The whole CDR3 is CSARQGGNEQFF. The gene calls are TRBV20-1 and TRBJ2-1; TRBD1 matches at 9 bases. The read stops 3 residues short of the end of the CDR3; the missing end is completed from the germline J gene. The V segment lost 5 bases and the J segment 6 bases; nucleotides outside the gene matches: 2. Germline V gene data show CDR1 as DFQATT and CDR2 as SNEGSKA (reference sequence). The CDR3 loop spans 12 amino acids.